The 18 T cell receptor beta chains below all came from one sample that was sequenced in a study of blood T cells in healthy people across ages. A J-beta primer mix and a sample-barcoded 5' primer were used in a second PCR of about 6 to 12 cycles. TCRdb used MiXCR to reprocess the 5' RACE reads, holding one entry per CDR3 protein. The profile covers hundreds of thousands of distinct CDR3 sequences, with around 41% appearing a single time and 25% to 35% taken by the ten largest. Sequenced material: blood. Receptors originate from an elderly man in good health.

Only a few counts were recorded for this clonotype. The chain uses TRBV7-8 and TRBJ1-1; 7 nucleotides agree with TRBD1. This CDR3 contains 12 residues. Germline V lookup: CDR1 SGHVS, CDR2 FQNEAQ. V trimming: 4 bases; J trimming: 11 bases; junction bases outside the gene matches: 7. CDR3 sequence (DNA): TGTGCCAGCAGCTCAACACAGGGGAAGGCTTTCTTT. It is translated as CASSSTQGKAFF.

This clonotype was seen ten or more times. This chain's CDR3 is CASSLGGQAYYEQYF. The CDR3 coding sequence is TGCGCCAGCAGCTTGGGGGGACAGGCATACTACGAGCAGTACTTC. This chain uses TRBV5-1 with TRBJ2-7; 8 bases fit TRBD1. Trimming took 0 bases from V and 3 from J; bases not matched to a gene: 5. The CDR3 is 15 residues long. The germline CDR1 and CDR2 sequences are SGHRS and YFSETQ.

The chain links TRBV21-1 to TRBJ2-3; the table's D call, TRBD1, has no DNA check behind it. TRBV21-1 is reported as a pseudogene. This CDR3 comprises 15 residues. DNA for the CDR3: TGTGCCAGCAGCAAAGGGGACAGGCCTACAGATACGCAGTATTTT. This encodes CASSKGDRPTDTQYF.

This clonotype was observed once. Given a much more abundant clone one base away, this may be a read error. The chain combines TRBV27 with TRBJ2-1; D possibly corresponds to TRBD1 (6 bases). Trimming cost V 6 bases and J 9 bases, with 15 bases left between them. CDR3 length: 13 residues. CDR1 and CDR2 (germline): MNHEY, SMNVEV (reference sequence). CDR3 loop: CASSEQGISEQFF. CDR3 coding DNA: TGTGCCAGCAGCGAACAGGGCATCAGTGAGCAGTTCTTC.

This clonotype was counted ten times or more. The chain uses TRBV6-5 and TRBJ2-1; 8 bases line up with TRBD1. The V gene's germline CDR1 is MNHEY and CDR2 SVGAGI. The CDR3 is 14 residues long. The V segment lost 6 bases and the J segment 10 bases; nucleotides outside the gene matches: 11. CDR3 nucleotides: TGTGCCAGCAGACCCTGGGACAGGCCGGGGGAGCAGTTCTTC. It yields the protein CASRPWDRPGEQFF.

The chain combines TRBV7-9 with TRBJ2-4; possible D gene TRBD2, 5 bases. Trimming removed 0 bases at V and 13 bases at J, with 19 bases between. Germline V lookup: CDR1 SEHNR, CDR2 FQNEAQ (reference sequence). This CDR3 has 15 residues. CDR3 residues: CASSLAARLGSEQYF. Here the CDR3 DNA reads TGTGCCAGCAGCTTAGCGGCAAGACTGGGGAGTGAGCAGTACTTC.

This clonotype was seen more than once but under ten times. V gene TRBV13 combines with J gene TRBJ2-1; D is unclear. Germline V lookup: CDR1 PRHDT, CDR2 FYEKMQ (reference sequence). The CDR3 covers 11 residues. V was trimmed by 1 base and J by 11 bases, leaving 6 bases between them. This CDR3 reads CASSLAGKQFF. CDR3 DNA: TGTGCCAGCAGCTTAGCTGGAAAGCAGTTCTTC. The whole variable domain, remainder taken from reference TRBV13 and TRBJ2-1, is AAGVIQSPRHLIKEKRETATLKCYPIPRHDTVYWYQQGPGQDPQFLISFYEKMQSDKGSIPDRFSAQQFSDYHSELNMSSLELGDSALYFCASSLAGKQFFGPGTRLTVL.

The V call is TRBV5-1, the J call TRBJ2-5, with 12 bases matching TRBD2. V was clipped by 3 bases and J by 5 bases; unmatched bases: 5. The CDR3 is 15 residues long. In germline, CDR1 is SGHRS, CDR2 YFSETQ. CDR3 region: CASSSSSGRGETQYF. CDR3 DNA sequence: TGCGCCAGCAGCTCCTCTAGCGGGAGGGGGGAGACCCAGTACTTC.

The table lists this clonotype with a few counts. The chain joins TRBV4-3 to TRBJ2-7; TRBD2 matches at 12 bases. The length of the CDR3 is 20 residues. V shed 0 bases and J 0 bases; nucleotides not matched to a gene: 12. The germline V gene has CDR1 LGHNA and CDR2 YSLEER. The chain's CDR3 is CASSQDNVTSGGLSSYEQYF. Written as DNA, the CDR3 is TGCGCCAGCAGCCAAGATAACGTGACTAGCGGGGGCCTTAGCTCCTACGAGCAGTACTTC.

This clonotype was picked up many times. V usage is TRBV4-2 and J usage is TRBJ2-7, with D perhaps matching TRBD1 (5 bases). Germline values: CDR1 LGHNA, CDR2 YNFKEQ. This CDR3 is 15 amino acids long. Trimming pared 2 bases from V and 3 bases from J, leaving 14 bases between. CDR3 residues: CASSQSSRANYEQYF. CDR3 in DNA: TGTGCCAGCAGCCAATCGTCCAGGGCGAACTACGAGCAGTACTTC.

In its sample, this clonotype was seen a few times. The V gene is TRBV20-1, the J gene TRBJ2-7; TRBD1 matches 10 bases. After removal of 3 bases from V and 5 bases from J, the junction contained 10 bases not matched to a gene. This CDR3 contains 15 residues. Germline-derived CDR1 and CDR2 are DFQATT and SNEGSKA (reference sequence). The CDR3 loop reads CSASYRDRGSHEQYF. The CDR3 DNA is TGCAGTGCTAGCTACCGGGACAGGGGATCCCACGAGCAGTACTTC.

The CDR3 DNA reads TGTGCCGGCTCCGGGAGTTATAGCAATCAGCCCCAGCATTTT. This translates into CAGSGSYSNQPQHF. The chain is built from TRBV28 and TRBJ1-5, with D unresolved. The CDR3 has 14 residues. Trimming removed 11 bases at V and 0 bases at J, with 14 bases between. Germline CDR1 reads MDHEN; CDR2 reads SYDVKM.

This rearrangement joins TRBV4-1 to TRBJ2-1; the D gene could be TRBD1 or TRBD2 (5 bases each). V was pared by 0 bases and J by 8 bases, with 11 bases between. Per the germline V gene, CDR1 is MGHRA and CDR2 is YSYEKL. The CDR3 is made up of 14 amino acids. In DNA form, the CDR3 reads TGCGCCAGCAGCCAAGATGGGGGTAACGATGAGCAGTTCTTC. It is translated as CASSQDGGNDEQFF.

The chain carries TRBV6-1 and TRBJ2-7; 7 nucleotides agree with TRBD1. In germline, CDR1 is MNHNS, CDR2 SASEGT. The V gene end was trimmed by 2 bases and the J gene end by 9 bases; junction bases not matched to a gene: 4. The CDR3 loop spans 12 amino acids. CDR3 coding DNA: TGTGCCAGCAGTGAACTTCGACAGGGGCAGTACTTC. This translates into CASSELRQGQYF.

The CDR3 bases are TGTGCCAGCAGTGATACTAGCGGGCCGACAGATACGCAGTATTTT. This sequence encodes CASSDTSGPTDTQYF. This chain joins TRBV27 and TRBJ2-3; 9 bases match TRBD2. With V trimmed by 5 bases and J by 3 bases, 6 bases remained unmatched. CDR1 is MNHEY and CDR2 is SMNVEV in the germline V gene (reference sequence). The CDR3 runs 15 residues.

This chain uses TRBV9 with TRBJ2-5, with TRBD2 matching 10 bases. CDR3 length: 15 residues. Germline loops: CDR1 SGDLS, CDR2 YYNGEE. The J segment lost 11 bases and the V segment lost 3 bases, leaving 13 bases of the junction unmatched. The DNA of the CDR3 is TGTGCCAGCAGCGCAGGTGGGACTAGCGACAATGAGCAGTACTTC. Translating it yields CASSAGGTSDNEQYF.

This clonotype was detected only a few times. The chain has TRBV7-9 and TRBJ1-5, with TRBD1 as a possible D gene (6 bases). This CDR3 contains 14 residues. Germline CDR1 is SEHNR and CDR2 is FQNEAQ (reference sequence). The V end was cut by 8 bases, the J end by 10 bases, with 21 bases between. The CDR3 loop is CASPPGHSIFPQHF. The DNA of the CDR3 is TGTGCCAGCCCCCCGGGACATTCCATCTTTCCCCAGCATTTT.

This sequence joins TRBV6-1 and TRBJ2-1; either TRBD1 or TRBD2 may fit D (6 bases each). V shed 5 bases and J shed 7 bases, with 24 bases lying between them. The CDR3 is 17 amino acids. CDR1 is MNHNS and CDR2 is SASEGT in the germline V gene. Here the CDR3 DNA reads TGTGCCAGCAGTAGGGGGGACTGGCTAGCGACGGGGAATGAGCAGTTCTTC. It codes for CASSRGDWLATGNEQFF.